The TCR beta chain under discussion was sequenced for a study of blood T cells in healthy people across ages. Study details: T cells yielded about one barcoded beta molecule per two cells through template switching. Study-wide results and limits: Researchers judged that diversity estimates from one million T cells fell short of true values. Observed TCR beta diversity per million T cells went down as age went up. This fall followed a roughly linear course with age. Compared with aged donors, long-lived donors showed fewer expanded clones, suggesting selection.

Germline CDR1 LGHDT, CDR2 YNNKEL (reference sequence). V was clipped by 3 bases and J by 4 bases, with 5 bases between them. This CDR3 is 12 amino acids long. Notes on this clonotype: What it binds is unknown.

A second 7 to 11 cycle PCR used barcoded and J-beta primers. One entry per CDR3 protein, called by TCRdb with MiXCR from the 5' RACE reads. The sample contains about a million distinct CDR3 sequences, about 44% of which appear only once. The clonotype comes from a man aged 30 to 45 in good health. The sample was blood. V gene TRBV3-1 combines with J gene TRBJ2-3; D gene uncertain. In DNA form, the CDR3 reads TGTGCCAGCAGCCACGAAGCAGATACGCAGTATTTT. Protein: CASSHEADTQYF.